These 29 T cell receptor beta chains originate from one sample sequenced in a study of identical twins. TCRdb re-derived calls from the 5' RACE reads in MiXCR, one entry per CDR3 protein. The table includes some 330,000 distinct CDR3 sequences, roughly 9% detected once. The material sequenced was naive T cells sorted from blood. The source of these receptors is a woman aged 50 to 65 in good health.

This clonotype was counted a few times. The V and J genes are TRBV7-9 and TRBJ2-1; 9 nucleotides align to TRBD2. The CDR3 is 16 amino acids. The ends lost 5 bases at V and 4 bases at J; junction bases unmatched: 9. The germline CDR1 and CDR2 sequences are SEHNR and FQNEAQ (reference sequence). For the CDR3, the DNA is TGTGCCAGCAGCACACATAGCGGGAGTGGTTACAATGAGCAGTTCTTC. Its translation: CASSTHSGSGYNEQFF.

The chain is built from TRBV27 and TRBJ2-1; tentative D call: TRBD1 (5 bases). CDR1 is MNHEY, CDR2 SMNVEV, per germline (reference sequence). Trimming left V 8 bases short and J 3 bases short, with 8 bases between. There are 12 residues in the CDR3. The CDR3 nucleotides read TGTGCCAGCTTTGACAGCTACAATGAGCAGTTCTTC. As protein: CASFDSYNEQFF.

This clonotype was seen a few times. The chain joins TRBV12-3 or TRBV12-4 to TRBJ2-1; 10 nucleotides agree with TRBD1. CDR3 length equals 17 residues. V lost 2 bases, J lost 2 bases, and 6 bases stayed unmatched. CDR3 in amino acids: CASSLKVGTGAYNEQFF. The DNA for the CDR3 is TGTGCCAGCAGTTTAAAAGTGGGGACAGGGGCCTACAATGAGCAGTTCTTC.

This clonotype has ten or more counts. The chain links TRBV24-1 to TRBJ2-1, with TRBD2 identical over 7 bases. Trimming removed 4 bases from V and 8 bases from J; junction bases left unmatched: 4. The CDR3 contains 13 residues. The germline V gene has CDR1 KGHDR and CDR2 SFDVKD. CDR3 residues: CATSDLGGDEQFF. The CDR3 DNA follows: TGTGCCACCAGTGACCTGGGGGGGGATGAGCAGTTCTTC.

This chain links TRBV5-6 with TRBJ2-5, with D tentatively TRBD2 (6 bases). Between the trimmed V and J ends, which lost 3 bases and 2 bases, there was a span of 14 bases. CDR1 is SGHDT, CDR2 YYEEEE, per germline. There are 15 residues in the CDR3. This chain's CDR3 is CASSSPGLAQETQYF. The CDR3 nucleotides read TGTGCCAGCAGCTCCCCGGGACTCGCACAAGAGACCCAGTACTTC.

This clonotype has ten or more counts. V and J are TRBV5-1 and TRBJ1-1; 8 bases are shared with TRBD1. The length of the CDR3 is 15 residues. Germline V gives CDR1 SGHRS, CDR2 YFSETQ. Trimming took 3 bases from V and 1 from J; bases not matched to a gene: 5. The CDR3 nucleotides are TGCGCCAGCAGCTCCGACAGGGGTGGGAACACTGAAGCTTTCTTT. Translation gives CASSSDRGGNTEAFF.

This clonotype was seen a handful of times. This chain's CDR3 is CSARAMERDTQYF. The CDR3 DNA sequence: TGCAGTGCTAGAGCTATGGAGCGCGATACGCAGTATTTT. The chain is built from TRBV20-1 and TRBJ2-3; D is ambiguous. The CDR3 has 13 amino acids. Germline loops: CDR1 DFQATT, CDR2 SNEGSKA (reference sequence). V lost 1 base, J lost 6 bases, and 11 bases lay in between.

This clonotype has ten or more counts. This chain joins TRBV7-8 and TRBJ2-3, with 12 bases that match TRBD2. This CDR3 comprises 18 residues. J gave up 8 bases and V 2 bases, and 14 bases lay outside the gene matches. The germline V gene has CDR1 SGHVS and CDR2 FQNEAQ. The CDR3 DNA sequence: TGTGCCAGCAGCTTAAGCCGTTATCCTAGCGGGAGGGCCCCTACGCAGTATTTT. Its protein is CASSLSRYPSGRAPTQYF. The full variable domain, in which reference TRBV7-8 and TRBJ2-3 provide the parts outside the CDR3, is GAGVSQSPRYKVAKRGQDVALRCDPISGHVSLFWYQQALGQGPEFLTYFQNEAQLDKSGLPSDRFFAERPEGSVSTLKIQRTQQEDSAVYLCASSLSRYPSGRAPTQYFGPGTRLTVL.

In this sample, this clonotype turned up a few times. The chain couples TRBV7-6 to TRBJ2-1; possible D gene TRBD2, 6 bases. Deletions cut 1 base from V and 0 bases from J, with 10 bases between. CDR3 size: 16 residues. The germline CDR1 and CDR2 sequences are SGHVS and FNYEAQ. This chain's CDR3 is CASSLVRGSSYNEQFF. The DNA for the CDR3 is TGTGCCAGCAGCTTAGTACGGGGGAGCTCCTACAATGAGCAGTTCTTC.

This clonotype was observed many times. J is TRBJ2-5 and V is TRBV27; D uncertain. The CDR3 is 14 amino acids. CDR1 is MNHEY, CDR2 SMNVEV, per germline (reference sequence). Trimming pared 6 bases from V and 3 bases from J, leaving 14 bases between. The CDR3 here is CASSSPRAEETQYF. The CDR3 DNA is TGTGCCAGCAGCTCCCCCCGCGCGGAAGAGACCCAGTACTTC.

The V and J genes are TRBV7-3 and TRBJ2-7; TRBD2 aligns across 9 bases. The CDR3 spans 15 residues. Germline V gives CDR1 SGHTA, CDR2 FQGTGA. V shed 5 bases and J 8 bases; nucleotides not matched to a gene: 13. CDR3 in amino acids: CASSPAGGAMSKQYF. DNA for the CDR3: TGTGCCAGCAGCCCGGCGGGAGGGGCTATGAGCAAGCAGTACTTC.

This clonotype was observed many times. J is TRBJ2-2 and V is TRBV5-1; 13 nucleotides align to TRBD2. CDR3 size: 19 residues. CDR1 SGHRS and CDR2 YFSETQ come from the germline V gene. V lost 2 bases and J lost 0; bases outside the gene matches: 7. The CDR3: CASSFLGTSGIANTGELFF. The CDR3 bases are TGCGCCAGCAGCTTCCTCGGGACTAGCGGGATTGCGAACACCGGGGAGCTGTTTTTT.

This clonotype was observed many times. The V call is TRBV5-1, the J call TRBJ1-1; D not resolved. The length of the CDR3 is 14 residues. Germline assignment: CDR1 SGHRS and CDR2 YFSETQ. Trimming stripped 0 bases from V and 1 base from J, with 7 bases between. The CDR3 reads CASSLVAGNTEAFF. For the CDR3, the DNA is TGCGCCAGCAGCTTGGTGGCAGGGAACACTGAAGCTTTCTTT.

This clonotype was detected many times. The chain is built from TRBV28 and TRBJ2-1; 8 positions agree with TRBD2. CDR1 is MDHEN, CDR2 SYDVKM, per germline. This CDR3 is 13 amino acids long. V trimming: 10 bases; J trimming: 4 bases; junction bases outside the gene matches: 6. The DNA of the CDR3 is TGTGCCATAACGGGACTAGGGTACAATGAGCAGTTCTTC. Protein sequence: CAITGLGYNEQFF. Supplemented by reference TRBV28 and TRBJ2-1, the full variable domain reads DVKVTQSSRYLVKRTGEKVFLECVQDMDHENMFWYRQDPGLGLRLIYFSYDVKMKEKGDIPEGYSVSREKKERFSLILESASTNQTSMYLCAITGLGYNEQFFGPGTRLTVL.

The CDR3 sequence: CASMGLAGFSGANVLTF. Written as DNA, the CDR3 is TGTGCCAGCATGGGACTAGCGGGCTTCTCTGGGGCCAACGTCCTGACTTTC. This chain uses TRBV2 with TRBJ2-6, with 12 positions matching TRBD2. CDR3 length: 17 amino acids. Trimming cost V 7 bases and J 0 bases; bases outside gene matches: 4. From germline, CDR1 is SNHLY and CDR2 FYNNEI.

The table lists this clonotype with many counts. The chain employs TRBV20-1 and TRBJ1-1; D may be TRBD1 (6 bases). Germline CDR1 is DFQATT and CDR2 is SNEGSKA (reference sequence). V was trimmed by 5 bases and J by 4 bases, leaving 8 bases between them. The CDR3 contains 11 residues. For the CDR3, the DNA is TGCAGTGCTTCCAGGGGCACTGAAGCTTTCTTT. Its translation: CSASRGTEAFF.

The table lists this clonotype with a few counts. The chain recombines TRBV11-2 with TRBJ2-7; a possible D gene is TRBD2 (5 bases). Germline V gives CDR1 SGHAT, CDR2 FQNNGV. Between the trimmed V and J ends, which lost 3 bases and 3 bases, there was a span of 15 bases. The CDR3 has 15 amino acids. CDR3 in DNA: TGTGCCAGCAGCTTCCAGAGTCTTGGAGGCTACGAGCAGTACTTC. Protein sequence: CASSFQSLGGYEQYF.

This clonotype came up many times. Germline is not matched at one junction end, which may reflect a read error. V and J are TRBV28 and TRBJ2-1, with 9 bases identical to TRBD1. From germline, CDR1 is MDHEN and CDR2 SYDVKM. CDR3 length: 15 amino acids. As DNA, the CDR3 is TGTGCCAGCAGTATATGGACAGGGGTAAACAATGAGCAGTTCTTC. It specifies CASSIWTGVNNEQFF.

This clonotype was counted between two and nine times. V and J are TRBV24-1 and TRBJ2-2, with a weak D call TRBD1 (6 bases). The germline CDR1 and CDR2 sequences are KGHDR and SFDVKD. The CDR3 spans 15 residues. V lost 3 bases, J lost 5 bases, and 12 bases lay in between. CDR3 in DNA: TGTGCCACCAGTGATCCTCGGACAGCGACCGGGGAGCTGTTTTTT. It yields the protein CATSDPRTATGELFF.

This clonotype was seen only a few times. The chain carries TRBV5-5 and TRBJ2-1, with D perhaps TRBD1 (6 bases). The CDR3 length is 13 residues. The V and J ends lost 0 bases and 9 bases respectively, with 10 bases between them. The germline V gene encodes CDR1 SGHKS and CDR2 YYEKEE (reference sequence). CDR3 in DNA: TGTGCCAGCAGCTTGGAACAGGGCGGTGAGCAGTTCTTC. Translation: CASSLEQGGEQFF.

This clonotype was observed a handful of times. The gene calls are TRBV28 and TRBJ1-1; no reliable D call. Germline V CDR1 and CDR2: MDHEN, SYDVKM. The CDR3 length is 15 residues. V dropped 5 bases and J dropped 11 bases, with 24 bases sitting between them. The CDR3 loop reads CASSPRGRVSLLAFF. CDR3 nucleotides: TGTGCCAGCAGTCCCCGGGGAAGGGTCTCCTTGTTGGCTTTCTTT.

The chain combines TRBV2 with TRBJ2-3, with D maybe TRBD1 (5 bases). Germline values: CDR1 SNHLY, CDR2 FYNNEI. V was shortened by 2 bases and J by 1 base, with 16 bases between the two germline ends. The CDR3 sequence is 17 residues long. The CDR3 loop is CASSESRQGVGTDTQYF. Written as DNA, the CDR3 is TGTGCCAGCAGTGAAAGCCGCCAGGGTGTGGGCACAGATACGCAGTATTTT.

This clonotype was detected ten times or more. The chain combines TRBV10-3 with TRBJ2-2; 7 bases are a match to TRBD2. This CDR3 contains 14 residues. Germline V gene sequence: CDR1 ENHRY, CDR2 SYGVKD. Here the CDR3 reads CLTRREINTGELFF. The CDR3 DNA reads TGTCTCACACGGCGGGAGATAAACACCGGGGAGCTGTTTTTT.

The chain employs TRBV20-1 and TRBJ2-7; 13 positions match TRBD2. The CDR3 consists of 14 residues. Germline V gene sequence: CDR1 DFQATT, CDR2 SNEGSKA (reference sequence). J lost 5 bases, V lost 5 bases, and 6 bases had no gene match. The CDR3 here is CSAPRLAGGHEQYF. Here the CDR3 DNA reads TGCAGTGCTCCGAGACTAGCGGGAGGCCACGAGCAGTACTTC.

This chain joins TRBV6-5 and TRBJ2-5; 7 bases match TRBD1. CDR1 and CDR2 (germline): MNHEY, SVGAGI. CDR3 size: 16 residues. V gave up 4 bases and J gave up 4 bases; unmatched junction bases: 12. In nucleotides, the CDR3 is TGTGCCAGCAGTTCCCGTAACAGGGGCGTTGGAGAGACCCAGTACTTC. It translates to CASSSRNRGVGETQYF.

This clonotype was seen a few times. The chain recombines TRBV24-1 with TRBJ2-1, with TRBD2 as a possible D gene (5 bases). The CDR3 extends over 13 amino acids. Germline V gene data show CDR1 as KGHDR and CDR2 as SFDVKD. Trimming took 5 bases from V and 10 from J, leaving 14 bases between them. CDR3 protein: CATSVLLGGEQFF. The CDR3 DNA follows: TGTGCCACCAGTGTCCTACTAGGCGGAGAGCAGTTCTTC.

The V call is TRBV15, the J call TRBJ1-5; D possibly corresponds to TRBD1 (5 bases). Germline CDR1 LNHNV, CDR2 YYDKDF (reference sequence). The CDR3 totals 15 residues. The V gene lost 1 base and the J gene lost 6 bases, with 13 bases spanning the gap. The CDR3 DNA is TGTGCCACCAGCAGAGGTGGAGGGGCGGGTCAGCCCCAGCATTTT. Encoded protein: CATSRGGGAGQPQHF.

The table lists this clonotype with a count of one. This may be a read error: a much more frequent sequence differs by one nucleotide. The CDR3 bases are TGCGCCAGCAGCCAACCCAAGGCAGATGCTTTCTTT. Protein sequence: CASSQPKADAFF. The chain joins TRBV4-1 to TRBJ1-1; D unclear. Germline CDR1 reads MGHRA; CDR2 reads YSYEKL. The germline V and J ends were trimmed by 2 bases and 11 bases, with 12 bases remaining between them. The CDR3 contains 12 residues.

This clonotype was seen at least ten times. J is TRBJ2-1 and V is TRBV19, with TRBD2 identical over 14 bases. With V trimmed by 8 bases and J by 6 bases, 0 bases remained unmatched. The CDR3 length is 13 residues. Germline V CDR1 and CDR2: LNHDA, SQIVND (reference sequence). CDR3 nucleotides: TGTGCCAGTGGGACTAGCGGGAGCAATGAGCAGTTCTTC. Protein: CASGTSGSNEQFF.